One TCR beta chain is described in this entry. The sample originates from a study of blood T cells in healthy people across ages. Turning to the study itself: When template switching was applied, about one barcoded beta molecule was captured per two T cells.

A second PCR of roughly 7 to 11 cycles used a sample-barcoded 5' primer and a J-beta primer mix. Tagging of each cDNA molecule was performed by a template-switch adaptor with 12 random nucleotides. TCRdb passed the 5' RACE reads through MiXCR, listing each CDR3 protein once. The sample lists about 1.4 million distinct CDR3 sequences, roughly 64% occurring once. Trimming shortened V by 2 bases and J by 13 bases, and 12 bases separated the two germline ends. From germline, CDR1 is MNHEY and CDR2 SVGAGI. The CDR3 loop spans 12 amino acids. The chain employs TRBV6-5 and TRBJ2-4, with no clear D. This clonotype originated in a man younger than 35 in good health. Sequencing was done on a sample of blood. The CDR3 loop reads CASSYLGKKQYF. The DNA of the CDR3 is TGTGCCAGCAGTTACCTTGGTAAGAAGCAGTACTTC.